These T cell receptor beta chains were read from a single sample in a study of somatic mutations in cytotoxic T cells in rheumatoid arthritis. The table came from immunoSEQ multiplex PCR; TCRdb's copy has only in-frame clones and leaves some out. The table records more than 3,500 clones, approximately 84% of them present only once. The sequencing sample was made of CD8+ T cells sorted from blood. The receptors were sampled from a man in his forties with rheumatoid arthritis. CDR3s include the opening cysteine and the closing phenylalanine or tryptophan. Clone size is given for some rows only: seen once, a few or many times, or a class if the clone is expanded.

J: TRBJ1-2; length: 17; size: -; V: TRBV28; CDR3: CASSLIARAALNYGYTF
J: TRBJ1-2; length: 13; size: -; V: TRBV19; CDR3: CASRDRGNYGYTF
J: TRBJ2-1; length: 14; size: -; V: TRBV9; CDR3: CASSRASAKGEQFF
J: TRBJ1-3; length: 17; size: -; V: TRBV18; CDR3: CASSPPPGETLGNTIYF
J: TRBJ2-1; length: 17; size: -; V: TRBV9; CDR3: CASSAPHSGSSYNEQFF
J: TRBJ2-1; length: 12; size: -; V: TRBV19; CDR3: CASSILGQAQFF
J: TRBJ2-2; length: 16; size: -; V: TRBV5-6; CDR3: CASSFGLAGVNGELFF
J: TRBJ2-7; length: 17; size: -; V: TRBV4-2; CDR3: CASSHPTGGISSYEQYF
J: TRBJ2-5; length: 16; size: once; V: TRBV11-2; CDR3: CASSPPTSGIRETQYF
J: TRBJ2-2; length: 15; size: -; V: TRBV7-3; CDR3: CASSLQTREAGELFF
J: TRBJ1-1; length: 12; size: -; V: TRBV6-1; CDR3: CASSQGTVEAFF
J: TRBJ2-7; length: 12; size: -; V: TRBV13; CDR3: CASSFSSYEQYF
J: TRBJ2-7; length: 13; size: -; V: TRBV6-5; CDR3: CASKPVGWGTRYF
J: TRBJ1-1; length: 14; size: -; V: TRBV7-3; CDR3: CASSYQGAPTEAFF
J: TRBJ2-5; length: 13; size: -; V: TRBV19; CDR3: CASRLAGEETQYF
J: TRBJ2-2; length: 16; size: -; V: TRBV6-4; CDR3: CASSGLAGGNTGELFF
J: TRBJ2-7; length: 15; size: once; V: TRBV7-9; CDR3: CASSLASTGLYEQYF
J: TRBJ2-1; length: 17; size: -; V: TRBV5-4; CDR3: CASSWLAGGRANNEQFF
J: TRBJ2-1; length: 18; size: -; V: TRBV19; CDR3: CASSGPRPEGVVAHEQFF
J: TRBJ2-7; length: 17; size: -; V: TRBV27; CDR3: CASSPGLAGLSSYEQYF
J: TRBJ2-7; length: 15; size: large; V: TRBV5-4; CDR3: CASSQSSSGSYEQYF
J: TRBJ2-3; length: 14; size: -; V: TRBV15; CDR3: CATSMAGAADTQYF
J: TRBJ2-7; length: 18; size: -; V: TRBV30; CDR3: CAWSGLAGDVGTGYEQYF
J: TRBJ1-1; length: 14; size: -; V: TRBV27; CDR3: CASSLLGRGTEAFF